These T cell receptor beta chains were read from a single sample in a study of T cell repertoires in cytomegalovirus infection. TCRdb reprocessed the reads via MiXCR and lists one record per CDR3 protein. The repertoire holds roughly 150,000 distinct CDR3 sequences, with more than 15% as singletons. The sequenced sample was CD8+ T cells from PBMCs. Source of these receptors: a human donor in good health (CMV status not recorded). Some clones in this sample may be carry-over from other donors' samples. Each CDR3 is given with its conserved first and last residue. The order of the fields is V gene, CDR3 length, J gene, clone size, D gene, CDR3 protein, CDR3 DNA. D genes are given only for firm matches. Expanded clones are given a class, and other clones once, few, many or no size at all.

>TRBV27|12|TRBJ1-1|once|NA
CASTSSLGEAFF
TGTGCCAGCACTTCAAGCCTCGGTGAAGCTTTCTTT
>TRBV6-2/TRBV6-3|14|TRBJ2-7|few|TRBD2
CASSYAGRARGQYF
TGTGCCAGCAGTTACGCCGGGAGGGCCCGAGGGCAGTACTTC
>TRBV20-1|14|TRBJ2-7|NA|TRBD2
CSVRKREGPYEQYF
TGCAGTGTACGGAAGCGGGAGGGCCCTTACGAGCAGTACTTC
>TRBV20-1|12|TRBJ1-1|NA|NA
CSAWTERPEAFF
TGCAGTGCTTGGACGGAAAGGCCTGAAGCTTTCTTT
>TRBV6-2/TRBV6-3|15|TRBJ2-7|NA|NA
CASTSARGPNYEQYF
TGTGCCAGCACCTCCGCGAGGGGACCCAACTACGAGCAGTACTTC
>TRBV5-4|21|TRBJ1-3|few|TRBD1
CASSQIPGQGPFQGSGNTIYF
TGTGCCAGCAGCCAAATCCCGGGACAGGGCCCCTTCCAGGGATCTGGAAACACCATATATTTT
>TRBV6-5|11|TRBJ2-1|NA|NA
CASGGGNEQFF
TGTGCCAGCGGCGGAGGCAATGAGCAGTTCTTC
>TRBV7-8|15|TRBJ2-5|NA|NA
CASSLAGGFQETQYF
TGTGCCAGCAGCTTAGCGGGAGGCTTCCAAGAGACCCAGTACTTC
>TRBV6-1|14|TRBJ2-7|NA|TRBD1
CASRGRQGAYEQYF
TGTGCCAGCAGAGGACGGCAGGGGGCCTACGAGCAGTACTTC
>TRBV7-2|14|TRBJ2-1|NA|TRBD2
CASSFLAGYNEQFF
TGTGCCAGCAGTTTCCTAGCGGGCTACAATGAGCAGTTCTTC
>TRBV7-3|22|TRBJ2-1|few|NA
CASSSHPLTSSAGSSISDEQFF
TGTGCCAGCAGCTCGCACCCCCTGACAAGTAGCGCGGGGTCGAGTATAAGCGATGAGCAGTTCTTC
>TRBV7-9|14|TRBJ2-7|few|TRBD1
CASRSPGQIYEQYF
TGTGCCAGCAGGTCACCGGGACAGATCTACGAGCAGTACTTC
>TRBV7-2|16|TRBJ2-5|NA|TRBD2
CASSSGLAGGRETQYF
TGTGCCAGCAGCTCGGGACTAGCGGGGGGCCGGGAGACCCAGTACTTC
>TRBV20-1|19|TRBJ2-2|few|TRBD2
CSARDLFRLAGEATGELFF
TGCAGTGCTAGAGATTTATTCCGATTAGCGGGAGAAGCGACCGGGGAGCTGTTTTTT
>TRBV6-2/TRBV6-3|19|TRBJ2-1|few|TRBD1
CASTLLIRLDRVAYNEQFF
TGTGCCAGCACCCTACTGATCCGACTGGACAGGGTGGCCTACAATGAGCAGTTCTTC
>TRBV7-2|17|TRBJ2-5|few|TRBD2
CASSVNGLAGYQETQYF
TGTGCCAGCAGCGTTAACGGACTAGCGGGATATCAAGAGACCCAGTACTTC
>TRBV29-1|12|TRBJ2-7|NA|NA
CSVASDSYEQYF
TGCAGCGTTGCATCAGACTCCTACGAGCAGTACTTC
>TRBV12-3/TRBV12-4|12|TRBJ2-5|many|NA
CASSLDGETQYF
TGTGCCAGCAGTTTGGACGGAGAGACCCAGTACTTC
>TRBV6-8|12|TRBJ2-7|NA|NA
CASGGRGNEQYF
TGTGCCAGCGGGGGTCGTGGGAACGAGCAGTACTTC
>TRBV6-5|14|TRBJ1-1|few|NA
CASSYGGRITEAFF
TGTGCCAGCAGCTACGGGGGAAGAATCACTGAAGCTTTCTTT
>TRBV5-5|18|TRBJ2-7|few|TRBD2
CASSLEGLAGRLTYEQYF
TGTGCCAGCAGCTTGGAGGGGCTAGCGGGAAGACTTACCTACGAGCAGTACTTC
>TRBV28|15|TRBJ2-1|few|NA
CASSLTVSSYNEQFF
TGTGCCAGCAGTTTGACGGTCAGCTCCTACAATGAGCAGTTCTTC
>TRBV4-3|17|TRBJ2-7|few|TRBD2
CASSHLPGLAGGYEQYF
TGCGCCAGCAGCCATCTCCCGGGACTAGCGGGAGGGTACGAGCAGTACTTC
>TRBV4-2|14|TRBJ1-2|few|NA
CASSYSGESDGYTF
TGTGCCAGCAGCTATTCCGGGGAATCGGATGGCTACACCTTC
>TRBV7-9|15|TRBJ2-7|NA|NA
CASSSIVGLIYEQYF
TGTGCCAGCAGCTCCATAGTTGGACTCATCTACGAGCAGTACTTC
>TRBV7-4|13|TRBJ2-7|few|NA
CASSLSVLGEQYF
TGTGCCAGCAGCTTATCAGTTCTGGGAGAGCAGTACTTC
>TRBV7-2|14|TRBJ2-7|many|NA
CASSLAREVHEQYF
TGTGCCAGCAGCTTAGCCAGGGAGGTACACGAGCAGTACTTC
>TRBV5-5|16|TRBJ2-6|few|NA
CASSPRWDSGANVLTF
TGTGCCAGCAGCCCTCGGTGGGACTCTGGGGCCAACGTCCTGACTTTC
>TRBV14|16|TRBJ2-6|NA|NA
CASSQVVSSGANVLTF
TGTGCCAGCAGCCAAGTCGTGTCCTCTGGGGCCAACGTCCTGACTTTC